Reported below is one T cell receptor beta chain. Antigen specificity is unknown. The trim removed 4 bases at V and 2 bases at J, leaving 6 bases unmatched. The germline CDR1 and CDR2 sequences are MDHEN and SYDVKM. This CDR3 has 16 amino acids. The data are from a study of shared clonotypes between healthy human individuals. Study details: Three plates were used per donor for CD4 naive, three for CD4 memory, two for CD8 naive and one for CD8 memory.

Clones were sequenced by immunoSEQ multiplex PCR, and TCRdb holds only the in-frame ones, with some missing. The sample contains 2 million to 2.5 million clones, 85% to 95% of which appear only once. Study-wide findings and caveats: The study found about 5% of naive CD4 clonotypes shared across a handful of donors. A generally larger estimated richness was seen in naive subsets than in memory subsets. When compared with the clonotypes that were shared by all four sorted-subset donors, the non-shared clonotypes turned out to have lower generation probabilities.

The J gene is TRBJ2-5, the V gene TRBV28; TRBD2 matches 11 bases. The receptor was derived from a man aged 18 to 35 in good health. Some clones in this sample may be carry-over from other donors' samples. Sequenced material: naive CD4+ T cells from PBMCs. Sample subset: CD45RA+ positively selected. In DNA, the CDR3 is TGTGCCAGCAGTTCCACCGGGACTAGCGGACAAGAGACCCAGTACTTC. Protein: CASSSTGTSGQETQYF.